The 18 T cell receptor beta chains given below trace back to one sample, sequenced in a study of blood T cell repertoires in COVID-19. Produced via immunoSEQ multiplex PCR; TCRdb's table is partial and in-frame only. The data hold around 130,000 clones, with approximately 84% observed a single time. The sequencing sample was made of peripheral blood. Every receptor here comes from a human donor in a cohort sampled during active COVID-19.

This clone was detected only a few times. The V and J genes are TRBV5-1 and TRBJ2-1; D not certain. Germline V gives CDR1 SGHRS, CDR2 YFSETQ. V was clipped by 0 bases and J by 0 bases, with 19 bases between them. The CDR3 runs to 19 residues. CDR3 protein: CASSLEIGSEGYSYNEQFF. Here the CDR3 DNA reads TGCGCCAGCAGCTTGGAAATCGGGTCGGAAGGTTACTCCTACAATGAGCAGTTCTTC.

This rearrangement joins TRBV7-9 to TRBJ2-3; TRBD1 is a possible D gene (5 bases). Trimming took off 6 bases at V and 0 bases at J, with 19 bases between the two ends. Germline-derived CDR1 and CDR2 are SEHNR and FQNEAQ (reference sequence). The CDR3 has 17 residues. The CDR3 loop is CASSEGVGRSSTDTQYF. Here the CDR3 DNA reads TGTGCCAGCAGTGAAGGGGTTGGTAGATCGAGCACAGATACGCAGTATTTT.

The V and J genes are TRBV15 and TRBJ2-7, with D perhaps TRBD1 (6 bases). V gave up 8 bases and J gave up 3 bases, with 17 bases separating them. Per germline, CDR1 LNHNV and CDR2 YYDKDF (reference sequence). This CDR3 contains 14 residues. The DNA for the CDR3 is TGTGCCACCGGACCAGAACAGGGAGTCTACGAGCAGTACTTC. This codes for CATGPEQGVYEQYF.

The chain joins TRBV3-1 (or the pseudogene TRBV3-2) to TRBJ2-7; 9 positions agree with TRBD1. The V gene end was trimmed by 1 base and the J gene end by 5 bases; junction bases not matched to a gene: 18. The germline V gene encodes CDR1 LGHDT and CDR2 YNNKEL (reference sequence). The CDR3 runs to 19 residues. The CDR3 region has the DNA TGTGCCAGCAGCCAAGTTGAGAGATTGGAGAGGACAGGGGCCGACGAGCAGTACTTC. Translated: CASSQVERLERTGADEQYF.

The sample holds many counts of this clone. The CDR3 DNA sequence: TGTGCCAGCAACGGGCCCCGGCGGGGTGAAAAACTGTTTTTT. Translating gives CASNGPRRGEKLFF. The chain joins TRBV28 to TRBJ1-4; no definite D call. The germline gives CDR1 MDHEN, CDR2 SYDVKM. The CDR3 is made up of 14 amino acids. The V end lost 7 bases, the J end lost 7 bases, and 16 bases lay between the germline ends.

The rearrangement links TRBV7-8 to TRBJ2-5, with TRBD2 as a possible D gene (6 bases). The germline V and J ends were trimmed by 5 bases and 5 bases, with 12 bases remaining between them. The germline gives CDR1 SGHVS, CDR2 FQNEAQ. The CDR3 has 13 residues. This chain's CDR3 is CASSRGRGETQYF. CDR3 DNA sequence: TGTGCCAGCAGCAGGGGACGGGGGGAGACCCAGTACTTC.

This CDR3 reads CASSSNPGLSSTDTQYF. CDR3 nucleotide sequence: TGTGCCAGCAGCTCCAACCCTGGACTATCTAGCACAGATACGCAGTATTTT. The gene calls are TRBV5-5 and TRBJ2-3; D perhaps matches TRBD2 (6 bases). This CDR3 has 17 amino acids. The germline V gene has CDR1 SGHKS and CDR2 YYEKEE (reference sequence). V was shortened by 3 bases and J by 0 bases, with 17 bases between the two germline ends.

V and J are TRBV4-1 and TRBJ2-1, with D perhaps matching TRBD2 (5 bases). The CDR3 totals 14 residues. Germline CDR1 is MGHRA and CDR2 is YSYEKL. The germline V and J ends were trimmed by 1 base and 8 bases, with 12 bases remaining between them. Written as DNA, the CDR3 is TGCGCCAGCAGCCAAGGAGGCGGGTTTTATGAGCAGTTCTTC. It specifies CASSQGGGFYEQFF.

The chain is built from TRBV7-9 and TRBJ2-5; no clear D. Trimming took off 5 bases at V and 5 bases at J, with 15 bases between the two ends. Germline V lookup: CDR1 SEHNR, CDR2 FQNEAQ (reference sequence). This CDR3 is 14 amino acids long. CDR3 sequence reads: CASSAFAAEETQYF. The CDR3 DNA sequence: TGTGCCAGCAGCGCTTTCGCCGCGGAGGAGACCCAGTACTTC.

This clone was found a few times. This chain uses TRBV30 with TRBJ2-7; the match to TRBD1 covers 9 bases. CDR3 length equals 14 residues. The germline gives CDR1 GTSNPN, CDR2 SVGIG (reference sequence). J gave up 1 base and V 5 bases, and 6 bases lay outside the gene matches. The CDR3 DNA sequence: TGTGCCTGGGGCCCGGGACAGGGTTCCTACGAGCAGTACTTC. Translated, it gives CAWGPGQGSYEQYF.

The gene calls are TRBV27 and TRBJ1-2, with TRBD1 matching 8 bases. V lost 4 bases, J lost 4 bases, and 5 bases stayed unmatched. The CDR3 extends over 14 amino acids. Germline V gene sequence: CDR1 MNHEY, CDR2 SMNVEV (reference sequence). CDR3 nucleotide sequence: TGTGCCAGCAGTTCGGTGGACAGGGCCTATGGCTACACCTTC. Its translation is CASSSVDRAYGYTF.

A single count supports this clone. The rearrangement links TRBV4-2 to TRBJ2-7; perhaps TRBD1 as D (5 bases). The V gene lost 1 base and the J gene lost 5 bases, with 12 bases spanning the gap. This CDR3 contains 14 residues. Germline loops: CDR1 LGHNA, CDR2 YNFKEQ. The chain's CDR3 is CASSQGVQGDEQYF. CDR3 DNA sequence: TGTGCCAGCAGCCAAGGCGTTCAAGGGGACGAGCAGTACTTC.

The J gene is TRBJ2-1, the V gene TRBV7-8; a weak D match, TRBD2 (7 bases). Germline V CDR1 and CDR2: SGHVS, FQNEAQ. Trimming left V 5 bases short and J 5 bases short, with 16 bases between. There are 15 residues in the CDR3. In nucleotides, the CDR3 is TGTGCCAGCAGCCGTAGGGGGGGGCTGGACAATGAGCAGTTCTTC. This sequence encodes CASSRRGGLDNEQFF.

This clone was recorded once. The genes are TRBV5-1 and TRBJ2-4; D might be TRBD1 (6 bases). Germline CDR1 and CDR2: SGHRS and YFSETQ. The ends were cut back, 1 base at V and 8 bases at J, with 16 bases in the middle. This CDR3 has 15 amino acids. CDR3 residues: CASSLSGAIVDIQYF. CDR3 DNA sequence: TGCGCCAGCAGCTTGTCAGGGGCGATAGTGGACATTCAGTACTTC.

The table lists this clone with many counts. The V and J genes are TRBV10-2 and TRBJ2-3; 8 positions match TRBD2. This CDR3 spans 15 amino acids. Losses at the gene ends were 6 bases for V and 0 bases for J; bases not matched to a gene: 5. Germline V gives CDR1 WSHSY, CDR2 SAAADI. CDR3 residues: CASRAGESSTDTQYF. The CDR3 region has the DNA TGCGCCAGCAGAGCGGGGGAATCTAGCACAGATACGCAGTATTTT.

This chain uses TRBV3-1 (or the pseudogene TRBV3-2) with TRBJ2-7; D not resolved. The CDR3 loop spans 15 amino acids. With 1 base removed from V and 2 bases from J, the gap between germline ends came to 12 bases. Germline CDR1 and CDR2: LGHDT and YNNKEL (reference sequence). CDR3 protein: CASSQVPILTYEQYF. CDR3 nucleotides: TGTGCCAGCAGCCAAGTACCCATACTCACCTACGAGCAGTACTTC.

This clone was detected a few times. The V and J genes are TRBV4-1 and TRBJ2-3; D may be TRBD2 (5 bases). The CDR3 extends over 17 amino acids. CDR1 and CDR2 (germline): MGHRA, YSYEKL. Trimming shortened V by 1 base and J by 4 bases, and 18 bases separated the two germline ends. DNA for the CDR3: TGCGCCAGCAGCCAAGCAGTCCGGGGAACGACGGCAGATACGCAGTATTTT. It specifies CASSQAVRGTTADTQYF.

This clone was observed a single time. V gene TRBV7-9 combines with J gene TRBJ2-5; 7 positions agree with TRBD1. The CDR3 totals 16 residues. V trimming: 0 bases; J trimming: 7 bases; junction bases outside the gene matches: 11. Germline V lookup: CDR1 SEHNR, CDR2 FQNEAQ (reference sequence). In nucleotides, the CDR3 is TGTGCCAGCAGCTTAGCACCCGGGACAGCCTTTGGGACCCAGTACTTC. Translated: CASSLAPGTAFGTQYF.